The 19 T cell receptor beta chains below were found in one sample sequenced in a study of cytomegalovirus exposure and HLA in healthy donors. Primers for the PCR totalled 60 Vbeta and 13 Jbeta. The protocol was immunoSEQ multiplex PCR, while the TCRdb copy is restricted to in-frame clones and leaves out a portion. Of about 180,000 clones listed, about 69% are singletons. Sequences were obtained from PBMCs. These receptors were collected from a human donor in good health.

V is TRBV19 and J is TRBJ1-5; D might be TRBD1 (5 bases). The V and J ends lost 5 bases and 0 bases respectively, with 17 bases between them. The length of the CDR3 is 17 residues. Germline loops: CDR1 LNHDA, CDR2 SQIVND (reference sequence). Here the CDR3 reads CASSSPAGPYSNQPQHF. Here the CDR3 DNA reads TGTGCCAGTAGTTCCCCGGCAGGGCCCTATAGCAATCAGCCCCAGCATTTT.

The chain has TRBV9 and TRBJ1-1, with TRBD1 as a possible D gene (6 bases). Germline V gene lookup returns CDR1 SGDLS and CDR2 YYNGEE. With 4 bases removed from V and 5 bases from J, the gap between germline ends came to 12 bases. This CDR3 is built from 13 residues. This chain's CDR3 is CASSPRGRTEAFF. The CDR3, as DNA: TGTGCCAGCAGCCCCAGGGGTCGGACTGAAGCTTTCTTT.

V gene TRBV21-1 combines with J gene TRBJ2-7; the table's D gene call, TRBD2, was not cross checked with the DNA. TRBV21-1 is reported as a pseudogene. The CDR3 totals 17 residues. The CDR3 nucleotides read TGTGCCAGCAGCAAAGGCGGGGCCGCCTGCCTTACCTACGAGCAGTACTTC. Translation gives CASSKGGAACLTYEQYF.

The chain couples TRBV29-1 to TRBJ2-2, with 11 bases that match TRBD2. The CDR3 extends over 16 amino acids. Germline CDR1 and CDR2: SQVTM and ANQGSEA. Unmatched junction bases numbered 10, after V lost 6 bases and J lost 4 bases. This CDR3 is CSVGVSGGASTGELFF. In DNA, the CDR3 is TGCAGCGTGGGGGTTAGCGGGGGGGCCAGCACCGGGGAGCTGTTTTTT.

This rearrangement joins TRBV7-2 to TRBJ2-3, with D tentatively TRBD2 (5 bases). The V gene's germline CDR1 is SGHTA and CDR2 FQGNSA. Between the trimmed V and J ends, which lost 4 bases and 2 bases, there was a span of 7 bases. This CDR3 has 13 amino acids. CDR3 region: CASSYGDTDTQYF. CDR3 coding DNA: TGTGCCAGCAGCTACGGGGACACAGATACGCAGTATTTT.

This clone is a singleton in its sample. The chain uses TRBV19 and TRBJ2-3, with D tentatively TRBD1 (6 bases). CDR1 and CDR2 (germline): LNHDA, SQIVND (reference sequence). V dropped 9 bases and J dropped 4 bases, with 23 bases sitting between them. The CDR3 is made up of 16 amino acids. The CDR3 DNA reads as TGTGCCAGCGGCCCCGCGGCGACAGGAGGTTCAGATACGCAGTATTTT. This gives the protein CASGPAATGGSDTQYF. Full variable domain (remainder filled in from reference TRBV19 and TRBJ2-3): DGGITQSPKYLFRKEGQNVTLSCEQNLNHDAMYWYRQDPGQGLRLIYYSQIVNDFQKGDIAEGYSVSREKKESFPLTVTSAQKNPTAFYLCASGPAATGGSDTQYFGPGTRLTVL.

Only a few counts were recorded for this clone. The CDR3 nucleotides read TGTGCCTGGTATAAAACTCGCTACAATGAGCAGTTCTTC. This translates into CAWYKTRYNEQFF. The J gene is TRBJ2-1, the V gene TRBV30; D unclear. With 5 bases removed from V and 3 bases from J, the gap between germline ends came to 11 bases. Germline loops: CDR1 GTSNPN, CDR2 SVGIG (reference sequence). The CDR3 sequence is 13 residues long.

The chain recombines TRBV5-5 with TRBJ1-1, with D tentatively TRBD1 (5 bases). The germline V gene has CDR1 SGHKS and CDR2 YYEKEE (reference sequence). The CDR3 has 14 amino acids. Trimming left V 6 bases short and J 1 base short, with 13 bases between. CDR3 in amino acids: CASTTGDSNTEAFF. The CDR3 coding sequence is TGTGCCAGCACCACCGGGGACTCGAACACTGAAGCTTTCTTT.

This clone showed up just a few times. The gene calls are TRBV2 and TRBJ2-1, with D possibly TRBD1 on 7 matching bases. This CDR3 is 13 amino acids long. V lost 6 bases and J 10 bases, leaving 16 bases between the germline ends. Germline V CDR1 and CDR2: SNHLY, FYNNEI. In nucleotides, the CDR3 is TGTGCCAGCAGCTTAGATGCAGGGGGGGAGCAGTTCTTC. This translates into CASSLDAGGEQFF.

This rearrangement joins TRBV21-1 to TRBJ2-3; the table's TRBD2 call for D was not verified on the DNA. TRBV21-1 is labeled a pseudogene. The CDR3 spans 17 residues. The CDR3 DNA reads TGTGCCAGCAGCAAAGAGTTTGGAGGGGCCCCCGCAGATACGCAGTATTTT. Translation: CASSKEFGGAPADTQYF.

As DNA, the CDR3 is TGTGCCAGCAGAGACGGACTAGTTTACACCGGGGAGCTGTTTTTT. Amino acids: CASRDGLVYTGELFF. The rearrangement joins TRBV7-9 to TRBJ2-2, with 7 bases that match TRBD2. Germline V gives CDR1 SEHNR, CDR2 FQNEAQ (reference sequence). The V segment lost 6 bases and the J segment 3 bases; nucleotides outside the gene matches: 7. The CDR3 contains 15 residues.

CDR3: CASSQDKGGGWTGELFF. CDR3 nucleotides: TGCGCCAGCAGCCAAGATAAGGGCGGGGGATGGACCGGGGAGCTGTTTTTT. The chain combines TRBV4-3 with TRBJ2-2, with 7 bases fitting TRBD2. J lost 5 bases, V lost 0 bases, and 9 bases had no gene match. This CDR3 has 17 residues. Germline V gene lookup returns CDR1 LGHNA and CDR2 YSLEER.

The chain employs TRBV27 and TRBJ1-2; TRBD1 matches at 7 bases. The CDR3 has 12 residues. From germline, CDR1 is MNHEY and CDR2 SMNVEV (reference sequence). Trimming at V came to 6 bases and at J to 2 bases, leaving 0 bases not matched to a gene. CDR3 in DNA: TGTGCCAGCAGGGACAGGAACTATGGCTACACCTTC. It is translated as CASRDRNYGYTF.

The V and J genes are TRBV18 and TRBJ1-1; TRBD1 might be the D (6 bases). V was pared by 4 bases and J by 1 base, with 13 bases between. Germline loops: CDR1 KGHSH, CDR2 LQKENI. This CDR3 is built from 15 residues. For the CDR3, the DNA is TGTGCCAGCTCACGGGGGCGGGCCTCGAACACTGAAGCTTTCTTT. Translating it yields CASSRGRASNTEAFF. Full variable domain (missing parts from reference TRBV18 and TRBJ1-1): NAGVMQNPRHLVRRRGQEARLRCSPMKGHSHVYWYRQLPEEGLKFMVYLQKENIIDESGMPKERFSAEFPKEGPSILRIQQVVRGDSAAYFCASSRGRASNTEAFFGQGTRLTVV.

The chain joins TRBV11-1 to TRBJ2-7, with D maybe TRBD1 (7 bases). The CDR3 is 15 amino acids. Trimming stripped 3 bases from V and 4 bases from J, with 16 bases between. From germline, CDR1 is SGHAT and CDR2 FQDESV (reference sequence). This CDR3 is CASSFGMAGGYEQYF. The DNA for the CDR3 is TGTGCCAGCAGCTTTGGTATGGCAGGGGGGTACGAGCAGTACTTC.

V and J are TRBV7-9 and TRBJ2-1; TRBD2 matches 14 bases. The CDR3 sequence is 15 residues long. V was pared by 1 base and J by 9 bases, with 2 bases of the junction left unmatched. The germline V gene encodes CDR1 SEHNR and CDR2 FQNEAQ (reference sequence). This CDR3 is CASSLGTSGGTEQFF. In nucleotides, the CDR3 is TGTGCCAGCAGCTTAGGGACTAGCGGGGGGACTGAGCAGTTCTTC.

V is TRBV7-2 and J is TRBJ2-2, with 7 positions matching TRBD1. The V gene end was trimmed by 4 bases and the J gene end by 5 bases; junction bases not matched to a gene: 13. Germline values: CDR1 SGHTA, CDR2 FQGNSA. CDR3 length equals 17 residues. The chain's CDR3 is CASSSPPGQPRTGELFF. For the CDR3, the DNA is TGTGCCAGCAGCTCCCCTCCGGGACAGCCACGGACCGGGGAGCTGTTTTTT.

The chain couples TRBV4-3 to TRBJ2-1; 12 positions match TRBD1. V lost 4 bases and J lost 5; bases outside the gene matches: 6. This CDR3 is built from 16 residues. The germline V gene encodes CDR1 LGHNA and CDR2 YSLEER. CDR3 DNA: TGCGCCAGCAGCCTGGGGACAGGGGGCGCAAACAATGAGCAGTTCTTC. Translation: CASSLGTGGANNEQFF.

The V and J genes are TRBV25-1 and TRBJ1-3; D remains unclear. With 4 bases removed from V and 8 bases from J, the gap between germline ends came to 6 bases. The CDR3 has 11 residues. Germline assignment: CDR1 MGHDK and CDR2 SYGVNS. Here the CDR3 reads CASSVLYTIYF. The CDR3 DNA sequence: TGTGCCAGCAGTGTCCTATACACCATATATTTT.